This T cell receptor (beta chain) stems from a study of T cell responses to AZD1222 COVID-19 vaccine. CDR3 size: 16 residues. In germline, CDR1 is LNHDA, CDR2 SQIVND (reference sequence). V lost 6 bases and J lost 5; bases outside the gene matches: 7. Study-wide results and caveats: Spike regions recognized by vaccine-associated CD4 TCRs spanned the protein, led by 160-218 and 743-854. Only a handful of AZD1222 recipients, five to seven in all, had baseline seropositivity. Nearly half of the spike-specific TCRs reportedly recognize variant regions that carry no mutations.

As to this clone: Its antigen is unidentified.

Profiling relied on immunoSEQ multiplex PCR, and the TCRdb table lists in-frame clones only, not all of them. There are roughly 80,000 clones in the sample; roughly 85% occur only once, and 2.9% lies in the top ten. The material sequenced was peripheral blood, taken on day 0 of AZD1222 vaccination. This receptor was identified in an adult in good health. The rearrangement uses TRBV19 and TRBJ2-1, with TRBD2 matching over 13 bases. CDR3 in DNA: TGTGCCAGTAGCTTCTCCACTAGCGGGGGGGACAATGAGCAGTTCTTC. Translation gives CASSFSTSGGDNEQFF.